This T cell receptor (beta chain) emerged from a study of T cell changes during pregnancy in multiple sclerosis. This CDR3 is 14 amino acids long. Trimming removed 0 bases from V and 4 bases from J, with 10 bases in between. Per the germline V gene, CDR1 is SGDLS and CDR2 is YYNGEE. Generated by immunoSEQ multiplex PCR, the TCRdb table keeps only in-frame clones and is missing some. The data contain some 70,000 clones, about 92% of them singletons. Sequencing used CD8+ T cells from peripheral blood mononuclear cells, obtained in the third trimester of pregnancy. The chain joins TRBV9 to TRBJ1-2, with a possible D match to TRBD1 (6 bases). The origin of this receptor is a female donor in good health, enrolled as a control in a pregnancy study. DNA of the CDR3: TGTGCCAGCAGCGTAGCTACAGGGCTCTATGGCTACACCTTC. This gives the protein CASSVATGLYGYTF.